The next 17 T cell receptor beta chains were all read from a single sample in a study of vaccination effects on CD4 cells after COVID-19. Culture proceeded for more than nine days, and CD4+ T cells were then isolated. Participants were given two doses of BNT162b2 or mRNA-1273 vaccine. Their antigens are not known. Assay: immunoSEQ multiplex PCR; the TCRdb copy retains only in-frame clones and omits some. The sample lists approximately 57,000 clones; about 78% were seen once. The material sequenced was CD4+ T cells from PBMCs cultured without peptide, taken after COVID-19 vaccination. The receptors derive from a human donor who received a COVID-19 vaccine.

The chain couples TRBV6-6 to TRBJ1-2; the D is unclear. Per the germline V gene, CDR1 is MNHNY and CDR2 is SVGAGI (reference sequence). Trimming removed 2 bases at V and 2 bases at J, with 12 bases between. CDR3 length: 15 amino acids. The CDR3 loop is CASSYPEGRNYGYTF. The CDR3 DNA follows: TGTGCCAGCAGTTACCCCGAAGGCAGGAACTATGGCTACACCTTC.

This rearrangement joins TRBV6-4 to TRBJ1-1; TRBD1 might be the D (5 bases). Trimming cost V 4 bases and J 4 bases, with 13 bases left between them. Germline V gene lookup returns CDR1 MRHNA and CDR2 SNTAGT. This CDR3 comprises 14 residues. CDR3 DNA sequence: TGTGCCAGCAGTGTTGAGGGGCCGGGCACTGAAGCTTTCTTT. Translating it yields CASSVEGPGTEAFF.

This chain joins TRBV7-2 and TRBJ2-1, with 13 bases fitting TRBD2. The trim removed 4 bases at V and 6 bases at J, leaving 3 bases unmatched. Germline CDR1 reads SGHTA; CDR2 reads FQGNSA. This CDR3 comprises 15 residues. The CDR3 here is CASSSWTSGGNEQFF. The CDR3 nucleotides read TGTGCCAGCAGCTCCTGGACTAGCGGGGGCAATGAGCAGTTCTTC.

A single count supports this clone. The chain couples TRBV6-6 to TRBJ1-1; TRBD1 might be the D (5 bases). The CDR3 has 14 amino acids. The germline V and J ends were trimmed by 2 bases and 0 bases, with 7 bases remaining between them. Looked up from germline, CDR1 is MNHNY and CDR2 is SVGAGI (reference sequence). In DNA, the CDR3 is TGTGCCAGCAGTTACGGGGCCCTGAACACTGAAGCTTTCTTT. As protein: CASSYGALNTEAFF.

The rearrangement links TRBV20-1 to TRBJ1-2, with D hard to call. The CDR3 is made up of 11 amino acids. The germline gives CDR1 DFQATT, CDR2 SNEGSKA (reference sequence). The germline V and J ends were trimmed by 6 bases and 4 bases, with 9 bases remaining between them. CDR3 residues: CSAEEGYGYTF. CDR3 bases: TGCAGTGCAGAGGAGGGCTATGGCTACACCTTC.

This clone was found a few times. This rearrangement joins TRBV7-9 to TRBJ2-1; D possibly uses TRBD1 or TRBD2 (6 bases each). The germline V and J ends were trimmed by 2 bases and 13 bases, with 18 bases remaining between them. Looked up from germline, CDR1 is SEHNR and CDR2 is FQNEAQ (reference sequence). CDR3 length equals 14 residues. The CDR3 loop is CASSLLTGAPGQFF. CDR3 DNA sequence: TGTGCCAGCAGCTTATTAACGGGGGCCCCTGGTCAGTTCTTC.

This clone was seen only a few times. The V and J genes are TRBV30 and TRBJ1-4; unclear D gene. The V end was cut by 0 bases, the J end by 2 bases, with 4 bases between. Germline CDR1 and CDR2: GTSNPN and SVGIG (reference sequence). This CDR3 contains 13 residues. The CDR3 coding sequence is TGTGCCTGGAGTGTTGCCACTAATGAAAAACTGTTTTTT. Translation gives CAWSVATNEKLFF.

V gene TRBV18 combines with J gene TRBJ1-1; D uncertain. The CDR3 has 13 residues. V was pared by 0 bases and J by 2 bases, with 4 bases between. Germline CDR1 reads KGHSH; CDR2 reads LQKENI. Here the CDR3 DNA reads TGTGCCAGCTCACCACCAGGTAACACTGAAGCTTTCTTT. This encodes CASSPPGNTEAFF.

The CDR3 DNA reads as TGTGCCAGCAGCCAGCAACCGGGGCTAACCGGGCCCCACCACCAGTACTTC. Its protein is CASSQQPGLTGPHHQYF. This rearrangement joins TRBV3-1 (or the pseudogene TRBV3-2) to TRBJ2-5; perhaps D is TRBD1 or TRBD2 (5 bases each). V lost 3 bases and J 10 bases, leaving 27 bases between the germline ends. This CDR3 is 17 amino acids long. CDR1 LGHDT and CDR2 YNNKEL come from the germline V gene (reference sequence).

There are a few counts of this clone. The CDR3 here is CASSLSTGRIYGYTF. The CDR3 DNA is TGTGCCAGCAGTTTATCGACTGGACGGATCTATGGCTACACCTTC. The V gene is TRBV27, the J gene TRBJ1-2; D call uncertain. V lost 0 bases, J lost 4 bases, and 12 bases lay in between. Germline V lookup: CDR1 MNHEY, CDR2 SMNVEV (reference sequence). CDR3 size: 15 residues.

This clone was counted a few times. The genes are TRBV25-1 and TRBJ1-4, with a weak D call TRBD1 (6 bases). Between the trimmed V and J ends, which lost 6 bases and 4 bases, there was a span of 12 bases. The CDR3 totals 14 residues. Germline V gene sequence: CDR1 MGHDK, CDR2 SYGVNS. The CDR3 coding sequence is TGTGCCAGCAGAGATCAGGGACATAATGAAAAACTGTTTTTT. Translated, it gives CASRDQGHNEKLFF.

The CDR3, as DNA: TGTGCCAGCAGCCAGACTTTCCGGGAGACCAAAAGACAGAACACTGAAGCTTTCTTT. Protein: CASSQTFRETKRQNTEAFF. The chain employs TRBV14 and TRBJ1-1; D not certain. Trimming pared 3 bases from V and 1 base from J, leaving 24 bases between. Germline V gene lookup returns CDR1 SGHDN and CDR2 FVKESK. There are 19 residues in the CDR3.

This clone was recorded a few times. Here the CDR3 reads CASSLGGSNQPQHF. The CDR3 DNA follows: TGCGCCAGCAGCCTAGGGGGCAGCAATCAGCCCCAGCATTTT. The rearrangement uses TRBV5-1 and TRBJ1-5, with 7 bases aligning to TRBD1. V gave up 4 bases and J gave up 1 base; unmatched junction bases: 2. Germline lookup yields CDR1 SGHRS and CDR2 YFSETQ. The CDR3 has 14 amino acids.

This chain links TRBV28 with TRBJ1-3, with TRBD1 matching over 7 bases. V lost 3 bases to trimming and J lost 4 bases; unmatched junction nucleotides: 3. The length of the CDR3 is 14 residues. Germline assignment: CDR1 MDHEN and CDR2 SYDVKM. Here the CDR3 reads CASSFNRGGNTIYF. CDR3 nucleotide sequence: TGTGCCAGCAGTTTTAACAGGGGCGGAAACACCATATATTTT.

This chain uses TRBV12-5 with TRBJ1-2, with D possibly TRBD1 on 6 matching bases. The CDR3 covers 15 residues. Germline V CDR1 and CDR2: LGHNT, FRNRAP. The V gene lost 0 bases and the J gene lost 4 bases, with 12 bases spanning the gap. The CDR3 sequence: CASGLVSGALYGYTF. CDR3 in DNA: TGTGCTAGTGGTTTGGTATCAGGGGCTCTCTATGGCTACACCTTC.

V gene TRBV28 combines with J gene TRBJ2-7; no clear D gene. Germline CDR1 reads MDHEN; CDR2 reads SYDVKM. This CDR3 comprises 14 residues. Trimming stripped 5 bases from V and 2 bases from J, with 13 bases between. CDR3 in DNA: TGTGCCAGCAGTCCCCTTAGGATTACCTACGAGCAGTACTTC. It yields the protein CASSPLRITYEQYF.

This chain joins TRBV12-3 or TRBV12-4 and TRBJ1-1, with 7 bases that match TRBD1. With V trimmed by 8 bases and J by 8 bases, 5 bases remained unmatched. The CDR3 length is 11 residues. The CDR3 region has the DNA TGTGCCAGCTCCGGGGGACAGGAAGCTTTCTTT. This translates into CASSGGQEAFF.